This entry concerns a single TCR beta chain. The antigen is not known. The sample comes from a study of T-cell memory formation after mild COVID-19. Study-wide background: Largely donor-specific TCR clusters were found. Study results and limitations: Those CD4+ clones that contracted were mainly in CM and EM (CD8+ ones in EMRA). Prior to infection, memory already included some responding clones, suggesting cross-reactive memory joined.

Using its own MiXCR run on the 5' RACE reads, TCRdb lists one record per CDR3 protein. The sample lists around 200,000 distinct CDR3 sequences; more than 9% were seen once. CDR1 is LGHNA and CDR2 is YNFKEQ in the germline V gene. The V end was cut by 2 bases, the J end by 5 bases, with 12 bases between. The CDR3 is 14 amino acids. This chain joins TRBV4-2 and TRBJ2-5; D gene unclear. Specimen: PBMCs or a T cell subset sorted from them (not recorded which). The origin of this receptor is a man aged 18-30 years who had mild COVID-19 (a few samples of this study predate the infection). Cell type and time point are not known. Written as DNA, the CDR3 is TGTGCCAGCAGCCAACGGACCGAGAGGGAGACCCAGTACTTC. It encodes CASSQRTERETQYF.